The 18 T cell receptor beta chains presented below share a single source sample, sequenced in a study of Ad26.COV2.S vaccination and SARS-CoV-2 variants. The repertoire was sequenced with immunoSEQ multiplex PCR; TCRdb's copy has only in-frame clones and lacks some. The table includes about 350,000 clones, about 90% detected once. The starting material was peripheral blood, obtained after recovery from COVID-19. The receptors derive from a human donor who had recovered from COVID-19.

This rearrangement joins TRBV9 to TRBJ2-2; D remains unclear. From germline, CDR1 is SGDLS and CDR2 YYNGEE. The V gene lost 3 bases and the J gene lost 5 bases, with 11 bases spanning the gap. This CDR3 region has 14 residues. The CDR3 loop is CASSGQAGTGELFF. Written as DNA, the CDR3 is TGTGCCAGCAGCGGTCAGGCCGGGACCGGGGAGCTGTTTTTT.

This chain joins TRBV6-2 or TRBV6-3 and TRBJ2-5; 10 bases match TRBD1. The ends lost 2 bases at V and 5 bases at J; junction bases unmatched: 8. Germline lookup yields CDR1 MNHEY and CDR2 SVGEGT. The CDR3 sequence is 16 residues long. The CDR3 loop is CASSYPGTGERETQYF. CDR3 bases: TGTGCCAGCAGTTACCCTGGGACAGGGGAACGGGAGACCCAGTACTTC.

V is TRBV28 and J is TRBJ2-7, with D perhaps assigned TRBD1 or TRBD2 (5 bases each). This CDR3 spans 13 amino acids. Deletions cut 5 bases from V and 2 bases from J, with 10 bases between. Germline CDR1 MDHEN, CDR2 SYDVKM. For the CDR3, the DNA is TGTGCCAGCAGTGAGGGGAGACCCTACGAGCAGTACTTC. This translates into CASSEGRPYEQYF.

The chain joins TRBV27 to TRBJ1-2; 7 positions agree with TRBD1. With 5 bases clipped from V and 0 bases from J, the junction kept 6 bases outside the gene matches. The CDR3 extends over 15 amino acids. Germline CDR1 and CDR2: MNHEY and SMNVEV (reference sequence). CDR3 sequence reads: CASSKGQPANYGYTF. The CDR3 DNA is TGTGCCAGCAGTAAGGGACAGCCAGCTAACTATGGCTACACCTTC.

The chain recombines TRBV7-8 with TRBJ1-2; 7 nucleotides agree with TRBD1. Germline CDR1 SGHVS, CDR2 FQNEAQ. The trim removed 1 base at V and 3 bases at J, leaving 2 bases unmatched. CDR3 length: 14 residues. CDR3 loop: CASSLGQGDYGYTF. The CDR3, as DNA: TGTGCCAGCAGCTTAGGACAGGGAGACTATGGCTACACCTTC.

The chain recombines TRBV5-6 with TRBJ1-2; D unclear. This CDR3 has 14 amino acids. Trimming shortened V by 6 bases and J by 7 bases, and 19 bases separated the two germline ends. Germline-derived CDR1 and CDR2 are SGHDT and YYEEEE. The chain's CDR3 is CASTKGDALLGYTF. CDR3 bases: TGTGCCAGCACCAAGGGTGACGCCCTGCTTGGCTACACCTTC.

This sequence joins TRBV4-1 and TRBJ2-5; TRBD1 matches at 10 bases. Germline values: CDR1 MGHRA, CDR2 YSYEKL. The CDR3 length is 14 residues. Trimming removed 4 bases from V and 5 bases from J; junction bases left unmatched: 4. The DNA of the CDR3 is TGCGCCAGCAGCCTAGGGACAGGGGACGAGACCCAGTACTTC. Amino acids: CASSLGTGDETQYF.

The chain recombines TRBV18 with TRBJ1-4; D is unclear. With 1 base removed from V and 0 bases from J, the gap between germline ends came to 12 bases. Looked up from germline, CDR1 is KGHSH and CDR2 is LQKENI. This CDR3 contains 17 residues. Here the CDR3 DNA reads TGTGCCAGCTCACCACTTGAGTATACCGCAACTAATGAAAAACTGTTTTTT. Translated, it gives CASSPLEYTATNEKLFF.

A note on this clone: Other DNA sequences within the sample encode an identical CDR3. The CDR3 is CASSEGGRRSNQPQHF. The DNA of the CDR3 is TGTGCCAGCAGTGAAGGGGGGCGAAGGAGCAATCAGCCCCAGCATTTT. This sequence joins TRBV2 and TRBJ1-5, with a weak D call TRBD1 (6 bases). V was shortened by 1 base and J by 1 base, with 11 bases between the two germline ends. Germline V gene lookup returns CDR1 SNHLY and CDR2 FYNNEI. The CDR3 extends over 16 amino acids. Variable domain in full (rest from reference TRBV2 and TRBJ1-5): EPEVTQTPSHQVTQMGQEVILRCVPISNHLYFYWYRQILGQKVEFLVSFYNNEISEKSEIFDDQFSVERPDGSNFTLKIRSTKLEDSAMYFCASSEGGRRSNQPQHFGDGTRLSIL.

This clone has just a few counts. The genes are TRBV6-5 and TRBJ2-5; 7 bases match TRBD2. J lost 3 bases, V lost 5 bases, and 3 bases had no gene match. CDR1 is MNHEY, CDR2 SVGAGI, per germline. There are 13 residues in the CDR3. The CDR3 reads CASSNGLEETQYF. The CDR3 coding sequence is TGTGCCAGCAGTAATGGACTAGAAGAGACCCAGTACTTC.

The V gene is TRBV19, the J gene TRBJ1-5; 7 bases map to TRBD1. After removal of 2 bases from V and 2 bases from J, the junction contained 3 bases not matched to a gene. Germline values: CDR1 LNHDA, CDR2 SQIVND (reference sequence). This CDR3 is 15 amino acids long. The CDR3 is CASSINTGGNQPQHF. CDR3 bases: TGTGCCAGTAGTATAAATACAGGGGGCAATCAGCCCCAGCATTTT.

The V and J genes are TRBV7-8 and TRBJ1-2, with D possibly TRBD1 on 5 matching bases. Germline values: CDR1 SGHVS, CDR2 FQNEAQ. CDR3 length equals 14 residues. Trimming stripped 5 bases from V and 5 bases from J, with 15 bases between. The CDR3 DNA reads TGTGCCAGCAGCCCTAACCATCAGGGATATGGCTACACCTTC. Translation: CASSPNHQGYGYTF.

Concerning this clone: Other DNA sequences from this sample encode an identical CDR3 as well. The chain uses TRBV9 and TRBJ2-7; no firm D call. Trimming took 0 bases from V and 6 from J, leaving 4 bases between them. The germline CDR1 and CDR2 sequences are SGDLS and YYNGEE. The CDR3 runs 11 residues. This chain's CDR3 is CASSVGSEQYF. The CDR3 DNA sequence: TGTGCCAGCAGCGTAGGTTCCGAGCAGTACTTC.

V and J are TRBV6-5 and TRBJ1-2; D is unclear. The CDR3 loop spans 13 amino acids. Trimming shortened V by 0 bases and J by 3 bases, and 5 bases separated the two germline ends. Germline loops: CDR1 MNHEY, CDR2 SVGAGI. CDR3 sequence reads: CASSYSAYYGYTF. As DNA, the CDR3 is TGTGCCAGCAGTTACTCGGCCTACTATGGCTACACCTTC.

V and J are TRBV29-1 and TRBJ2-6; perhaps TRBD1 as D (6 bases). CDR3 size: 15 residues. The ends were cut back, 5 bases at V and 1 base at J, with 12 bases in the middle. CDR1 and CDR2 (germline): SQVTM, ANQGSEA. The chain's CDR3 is CSVQGGLSGANVLTF. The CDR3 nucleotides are TGCAGCGTTCAAGGGGGTCTTTCTGGGGCCAACGTCCTGACTTTC.

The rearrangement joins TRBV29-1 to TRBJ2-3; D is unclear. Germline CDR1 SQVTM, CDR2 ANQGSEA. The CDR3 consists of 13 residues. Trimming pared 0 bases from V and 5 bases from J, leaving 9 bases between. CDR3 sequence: CSVEDRTLDTQYF. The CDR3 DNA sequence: TGCAGCGTTGAAGATCGAACCTTAGATACGCAGTATTTT.

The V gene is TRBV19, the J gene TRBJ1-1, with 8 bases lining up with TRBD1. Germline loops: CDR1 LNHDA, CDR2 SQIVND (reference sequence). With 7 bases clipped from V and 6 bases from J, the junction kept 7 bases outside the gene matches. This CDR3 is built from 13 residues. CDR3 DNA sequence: TGTGCCAGTAACCCGGACAGGGCATCTGAAGCTTTCTTT. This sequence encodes CASNPDRASEAFF.

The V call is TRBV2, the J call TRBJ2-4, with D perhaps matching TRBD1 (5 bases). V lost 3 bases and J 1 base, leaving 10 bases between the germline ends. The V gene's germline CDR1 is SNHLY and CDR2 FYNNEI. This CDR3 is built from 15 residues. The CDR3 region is CASSDKGFAKNIQYF. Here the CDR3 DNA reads TGTGCCAGCAGTGACAAGGGGTTCGCCAAAAACATTCAGTACTTC.